The present T cell receptor (beta chain) was sequenced within a study of blood T cells in healthy people across ages. Findings of the study overall: Roughly linear declines in TCR beta diversity per million T cells occurred with age.

V dropped 4 bases and J dropped 4 bases, with 14 bases sitting between them. Germline V gene sequence: CDR1 SGDLS, CDR2 YYNGEE. The CDR3 totals 14 residues. Remarks on this clonotype: The antigen remains undetermined.

A sample-barcoded 5' primer and a J-beta primer mix were used in a second PCR of roughly 7 to 11 cycles. TCRdb called the 5' RACE reads again in MiXCR, with one record for every CDR3 protein. This sample has around 970,000 distinct CDR3 sequences, with roughly 51% found just once. This clonotype was obtained from a woman aged 60-75 years in good health. The J gene is TRBJ2-5, the V gene TRBV9; D might be TRBD2 (5 bases). The specimen sequenced was blood. CDR3 sequence: CASSSNPGRETQYF. CDR3 sequence (DNA): TGTGCCAGCAGCTCCAATCCGGGGAGAGAGACCCAGTACTTC.